This entry lists 31 T cell receptor beta chains sequenced from one sample in a study of early T cells in non-severe SARS-CoV-2 infection. TCRdb redid the calling of the 5' RACE reads with MiXCR, one entry per CDR3 protein. Of approximately 50,000 distinct CDR3 sequences listed, around 12% are singletons. Source material: whole blood. These receptors were collected from an adult who was a healthcare worker with PCR-confirmed SARS-CoV-2 infection or an uninfected control (not recorded which).

The chain uses TRBV7-9 and TRBJ1-6; D is possibly TRBD1 (6 bases). This CDR3 comprises 14 residues. CDR1 SEHNR and CDR2 FQNEAQ come from the germline V gene (reference sequence). The ends were cut back, 1 base at V and 9 bases at J, with 10 bases in the middle. This CDR3 is CASSLDPGASPLHF. Here the CDR3 DNA reads TGTGCCAGCAGCTTAGACCCAGGGGCTTCACCCCTCCACTTT.

This clonotype was counted at least ten times. The rearrangement uses TRBV4-2 and TRBJ2-5, with 7 bases matching TRBD1. The CDR3 covers 17 residues. Germline V lookup: CDR1 LGHNA, CDR2 YNFKEQ. The trim removed 1 base at V and 4 bases at J, leaving 12 bases unmatched. CDR3 DNA sequence: TGTGCCAGCAGCCAAGGAAGAGACAGAGGGGGCGGAGAGACCCAGTACTTC. Translation: CASSQGRDRGGGETQYF.

There are many counts of this clonotype. The chain carries TRBV11-2 and TRBJ2-3, with 8 bases that match TRBD2. Germline lookup yields CDR1 SGHAT and CDR2 FQNNGV. The length of the CDR3 is 16 residues. J gave up 5 bases and V 5 bases, and 12 bases lay outside the gene matches. CDR3 residues: CASSPGLARMKDTQYF. The DNA of the CDR3 is TGTGCCAGCAGCCCCGGACTAGCACGAATGAAAGATACGCAGTATTTT. The entire variable domain, with the rest obtained from reference TRBV11-2 and TRBJ2-3, is as follows: EAGVAQSPRYKIIEKRQSVAFWCNPISGHATLYWYQQILGQGPKLLIQFQNNGVVDDSQLPKDRFSAERLKGVDSTLKIQPAKLEDSAVYLCASSPGLARMKDTQYFGPGTRLTVL.

This clonotype was picked up a small number of times. The chain combines TRBV20-1 with TRBJ2-5, with D hard to call. V was pared by 0 bases and J by 1 base, with 15 bases between. The CDR3 has 16 amino acids. Germline-derived CDR1 and CDR2 are DFQATT and SNEGSKA (reference sequence). The chain's CDR3 is CSARDPSKGPQETQYF. The CDR3 coding sequence is TGCAGTGCTAGAGACCCGTCAAAAGGCCCCCAAGAGACCCAGTACTTC.

The V call is TRBV25-1, the J call TRBJ2-3; 9 bases fit TRBD2. Germline V gene sequence: CDR1 MGHDK, CDR2 SYGVNS. CDR3 length equals 18 residues. V lost 2 bases and J lost 3; bases outside the gene matches: 12. Here the CDR3 reads CASSEGVSGGTSTDTQYF. Written as DNA, the CDR3 is TGTGCCAGCAGTGAAGGGGTAAGCGGGGGGACCTCTACAGATACGCAGTATTTT.

There are many counts of this clonotype. The J gene is TRBJ1-5, the V gene TRBV6-6, with 8 bases aligning to TRBD1. The CDR3 runs 18 residues. V shed 0 bases, J shed 6 bases, and the junction held 13 bases outside the gene matches. Per germline, CDR1 MNHNY and CDR2 SVGAGI (reference sequence). The CDR3, as DNA: TGTGCCAGCAGTTACTCCGCGGACAGGGCAGAAACCGGTCAGCCCCAGCATTTT. Residues: CASSYSADRAETGQPQHF.

In its sample, this clonotype was seen many times. The rearrangement joins TRBV3-1 to TRBJ2-1, with 9 bases matching TRBD1. J was trimmed by 6 bases and V by 4 bases; bases with no gene match: 4. The CDR3 has 14 residues. Germline V gene data show CDR1 as LGHDT and CDR2 as YNNKEL (reference sequence). CDR3 loop: CASSLRTGVNEQFF. The CDR3 DNA reads as TGTGCCAGCAGCCTTCGGACAGGGGTCAATGAGCAGTTCTTC.

The sample holds many counts of this clonotype. This sequence joins TRBV6-1 and TRBJ2-3; 8 bases align to TRBD2. Per germline, CDR1 MNHNS and CDR2 SASEGT. The CDR3 consists of 17 residues. J lost 2 bases, V lost 1 base, and 8 bases had no gene match. The CDR3 spells CASSEGLGGGITDTQYF. CDR3 coding DNA: TGTGCCAGCAGTGAAGGCCTTGGCGGGGGGATCACAGATACGCAGTATTTT.

This clonotype was seen a handful of times. V gene TRBV18 combines with J gene TRBJ1-1; 11 bases agree with TRBD1. Per the germline V gene, CDR1 is KGHSH and CDR2 is LQKENI. Unmatched junction bases numbered 12, after V lost 1 base and J lost 11 bases. This CDR3 has 16 residues. The CDR3 region has the DNA TGTGCCAGCTCACCACTTGTCGGACAGGGGGCGTTGGATGCTTTCTTT. Protein: CASSPLVGQGALDAFF.

This clonotype was seen more than once but under ten times. J is TRBJ2-5 and V is TRBV30, with 9 bases fitting TRBD2. CDR1 is GTSNPN, CDR2 SVGIG, per germline (reference sequence). Trimming cost V 1 base and J 3 bases; bases outside gene matches: 3. The CDR3 covers 14 residues. CDR3 sequence (DNA): TGTGCCTGGAGTGCGACTAGCGGTAAAGAGACCCAGTACTTC. Translated, it gives CAWSATSGKETQYF.

The chain links TRBV5-4 to TRBJ1-1, with 9 bases fitting TRBD1. This CDR3 is built from 15 residues. J gave up 5 bases and V 4 bases, and 9 bases lay outside the gene matches. Germline V gene sequence: CDR1 SGHNT, CDR2 YYREEE (reference sequence). The CDR3 DNA sequence: TGTGCCAGCAGCCAGGGACAGGGACGGGAGACTGAAGCTTTCTTT. Its protein is CASSQGQGRETEAFF.

In this sample, this clonotype turned up a few times. Here the CDR3 DNA reads TGTGCCAGCCGACGGGCGACGGCAACTAATGAAAAACTGTTTTTT. This encodes CASRRATATNEKLFF. The rearrangement joins TRBV6-1 to TRBJ1-4, with D uncertain. From germline, CDR1 is MNHNS and CDR2 SASEGT. This CDR3 comprises 15 residues. V was pared by 8 bases and J by 0 bases, with 13 bases between.

This clonotype appeared a few times. The gene calls are TRBV6-6 and TRBJ2-5, with D possibly being TRBD1 (5 bases). Germline CDR1 reads MNHNY; CDR2 reads SVGAGI (reference sequence). The CDR3 has 14 amino acids. Trimming took off 6 bases at V and 0 bases at J, with 11 bases between the two ends. The CDR3 bases are TGTGCCAGCAGCTCCAGGGTGGACCAAGAGACCCAGTACTTC. Amino acids: CASSSRVDQETQYF.

This clonotype was counted ten times or more. CDR3 DNA sequence: TGTGCCAGCAGCCCACGCGGGGGGGCCTACGAGCAGTACTTC. Its protein product is CASSPRGGAYEQYF. The V and J genes are TRBV5-4 and TRBJ2-7; 9 nucleotides match TRBD2. The germline CDR1 and CDR2 sequences are SGHNT and YYREEE (reference sequence). This CDR3 has 14 residues. Losses at the gene ends were 4 bases for V and 2 bases for J; bases not matched to a gene: 4.

This clonotype has only a few counts. This sequence joins TRBV7-2 and TRBJ1-2, with no clear D. Germline assignment: CDR1 SGHTA and CDR2 FQGNSA. The CDR3 covers 14 residues. Trimming cost V 2 bases and J 8 bases, with 15 bases left between them. The CDR3: CASSLLWVEGGYTF. DNA for the CDR3: TGTGCCAGCAGCTTACTATGGGTTGAAGGGGGCTACACCTTC.

The chain uses TRBV9 and TRBJ2-5, with D possibly being TRBD1 (6 bases). The CDR3 spans 15 residues. Germline V gene sequence: CDR1 SGDLS, CDR2 YYNGEE. V was pared by 3 bases and J by 5 bases, with 17 bases between. CDR3 DNA sequence: TGTGCCAGCAGCGCTGGGGGCCTTCCTCTGGAGACCCAGTACTTC. This sequence encodes CASSAGGLPLETQYF.

This clonotype was seen more than once but under ten times. The V call is TRBV29-1, the J call TRBJ2-3, with 12 positions matching TRBD2. Germline values: CDR1 SQVTM, CDR2 ANQGSEA. The CDR3 has 14 amino acids. The trim removed 4 bases at V and 2 bases at J, leaving 1 base unmatched. The CDR3 here is CSVGLAGVTDTQYF. Here the CDR3 DNA reads TGCAGCGTTGGACTAGCGGGGGTCACAGATACGCAGTATTTT.

The rearrangement uses TRBV5-1 and TRBJ2-2; a possible D gene is TRBD1 (6 bases). V lost 1 base and J lost 0, with 10 bases in between. This CDR3 has 16 residues. Germline V CDR1 and CDR2: SGHRS, YFSETQ. The CDR3 nucleotides are TGCGCCAGCAGCTTGTCACAGGGACCGAACACCGGGGAGCTGTTTTTT. Protein: CASSLSQGPNTGELFF.

The table lists this clonotype with a few counts. The gene calls are TRBV5-8 and TRBJ1-1, with TRBD1 as a possible D gene (5 bases). The germline V gene encodes CDR1 SGHTS and CDR2 YDEGEE. There are 15 residues in the CDR3. V gave up 1 base and J gave up 4 bases, with 14 bases separating them. CDR3 sequence: CASSLYQGSRTEAFF. The CDR3 DNA sequence: TGTGCCAGCAGCTTGTATCAGGGAAGTCGCACTGAAGCTTTCTTT.

This clonotype was seen more than once but under ten times. This chain joins TRBV18 and TRBJ1-5; 7 bases line up with TRBD1. The CDR3 spans 14 residues. Trimming removed 6 bases from V and 4 bases from J; junction bases left unmatched: 6. Germline values: CDR1 KGHSH, CDR2 LQKENI. CDR3 loop: CASSAGQVNQPQHF. DNA for the CDR3: TGTGCCAGCTCGGCAGGACAGGTTAATCAGCCCCAGCATTTT.

Only a few counts were recorded for this clonotype. This rearrangement joins TRBV20-1 to TRBJ1-2; the D is unclear. The V end lost 3 bases, the J end lost 7 bases, and 15 bases lay between the germline ends. The germline CDR1 and CDR2 sequences are DFQATT and SNEGSKA (reference sequence). The CDR3 has 13 residues. This CDR3 reads CSASELTTGGYTF. The CDR3 coding sequence is TGCAGTGCTAGCGAACTAACCACCGGTGGCTACACCTTC.

This clonotype counts as medium-sized. J is TRBJ2-7 and V is TRBV19; TRBD2 matches 8 bases. This CDR3 is built from 16 residues. CDR1 and CDR2 (germline): LNHDA, SQIVND (reference sequence). Unmatched junction bases numbered 14, after V lost 5 bases and J lost 5 bases. The CDR3 bases are TGTGCCAGTAGTGCGACACTAGCGGCCGGCAGCGACGAGCAGTACTTC. The encoded protein is CASSATLAAGSDEQYF.

V usage is TRBV20-1 and J usage is TRBJ2-1; tentatively, D is TRBD1 or TRBD2 (6 bases each). Germline lookup yields CDR1 DFQATT and CDR2 SNEGSKA (reference sequence). This CDR3 comprises 14 residues. V lost 1 base and J lost 5, with 12 bases in between. The DNA for the CDR3 is TGCAGTGCTAGAGTGGGGGGCCGGGACAATGAGCAGTTCTTC. Translation: CSARVGGRDNEQFF.

The rearrangement links TRBV10-2 to TRBJ2-7; D is perhaps TRBD2 (7 bases). The germline V gene encodes CDR1 WSHSY and CDR2 SAAADI. The CDR3 length is 12 residues. Trimming pared 8 bases from V and 5 bases from J, leaving 13 bases between. CDR3 sequence reads: CASGGAGDEQYF. The DNA of the CDR3 is TGCGCCAGCGGGGGGGCCGGGGACGAGCAGTACTTC.

In this sample, this clonotype turned up once. The rearrangement joins TRBV12-3 or TRBV12-4 to TRBJ2-2, with D possibly matching TRBD1 (5 bases). This CDR3 spans 18 amino acids. V lost 2 bases to trimming and J lost 3 bases, with 19 bases between them. The CDR3 DNA reads as TGTGCCAGCAGTTTATCCCTCACGACGACAGAGGACACCGGGGAGCTGTTTTTT. Protein sequence: CASSLSLTTTEDTGELFF.

The V call is TRBV20-1, the J call TRBJ1-3, with D possibly TRBD1 on 6 matching bases. With 3 bases removed from V and 0 bases from J, the gap between germline ends came to 12 bases. CDR1 and CDR2 from the germline V gene are DFQATT and SNEGSKA (reference sequence). The CDR3 covers 15 residues. The CDR3 sequence: CSARGEGGSGNTIYF. CDR3 sequence (DNA): TGCAGTGCTAGGGGCGAGGGGGGCTCTGGAAACACCATATATTTT.

The rearrangement links TRBV9 to TRBJ2-3; D unresolved. V was cut by 1 base and J by 5 bases, with 11 bases left in between. The CDR3 spans 14 residues. CDR1 SGDLS and CDR2 YYNGEE come from the germline V gene. CDR3 bases: TGTGCCAGCAGCGTATCGGGCTGGGAAGATACGCAGTATTTT. Its protein product is CASSVSGWEDTQYF.

This clonotype has a handful of counts. The J gene is TRBJ1-1, the V gene TRBV6-2 or TRBV6-3; D possibly corresponds to TRBD1 (6 bases). Germline CDR1 reads MNHEY; CDR2 reads SVGEGT. Trimming cost V 6 bases and J 4 bases, with 18 bases left between them. The CDR3 extends over 15 amino acids. The CDR3 sequence is CASSTTGIRTTEAFF. CDR3 DNA: TGTGCCAGCAGCACTACAGGGATCCGGACCACTGAAGCTTTCTTT.

The table lists this clonotype with many counts. V and J are TRBV30 and TRBJ1-1, with TRBD1 matching over 7 bases. Germline CDR1 and CDR2: GTSNPN and SVGIG (reference sequence). Trimming took 0 bases from V and 5 from J; bases not matched to a gene: 6. The CDR3 has 14 amino acids. The CDR3 region is CAWSVQDRRTEAFF. As DNA, the CDR3 is TGTGCCTGGAGTGTACAGGACAGGCGGACTGAAGCTTTCTTT.

This clonotype occurred many times. The V and J genes are TRBV10-2 and TRBJ2-3, with 7 bases identical to TRBD1. Germline values: CDR1 WSHSY, CDR2 SAAADI. The V segment lost 2 bases and the J segment 0 bases; nucleotides outside the gene matches: 8. The CDR3 sequence is 17 residues long. The CDR3 sequence: CASSEPKTGVSTDTQYF. In DNA, the CDR3 is TGCGCCAGCAGTGAGCCAAAAACAGGGGTCAGCACAGATACGCAGTATTTT.

The sample holds many counts of this clonotype. V and J are TRBV12-3 or TRBV12-4 and TRBJ2-5; possible D gene TRBD2, 6 bases. V shed 5 bases and J shed 2 bases, with 12 bases lying between them. The CDR3 loop spans 14 amino acids. CDR3: CASSLLAFQETQYF. The CDR3, as DNA: TGTGCCAGCAGTCTTCTAGCGTTTCAAGAGACCCAGTACTTC.